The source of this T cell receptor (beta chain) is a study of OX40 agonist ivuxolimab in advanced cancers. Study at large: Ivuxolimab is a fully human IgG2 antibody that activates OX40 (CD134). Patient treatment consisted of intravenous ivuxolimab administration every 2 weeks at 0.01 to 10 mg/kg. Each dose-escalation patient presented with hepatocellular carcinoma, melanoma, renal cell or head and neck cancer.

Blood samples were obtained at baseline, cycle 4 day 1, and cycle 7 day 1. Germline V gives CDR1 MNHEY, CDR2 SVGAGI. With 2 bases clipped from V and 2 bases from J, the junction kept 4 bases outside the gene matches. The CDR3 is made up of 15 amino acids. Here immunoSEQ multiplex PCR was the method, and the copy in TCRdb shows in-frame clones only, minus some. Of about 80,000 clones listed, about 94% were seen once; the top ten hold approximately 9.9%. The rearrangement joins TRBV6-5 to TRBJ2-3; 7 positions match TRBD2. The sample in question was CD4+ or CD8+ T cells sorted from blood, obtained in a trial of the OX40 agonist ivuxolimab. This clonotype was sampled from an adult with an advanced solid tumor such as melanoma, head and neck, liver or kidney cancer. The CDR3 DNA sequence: TGTGCCAGCAGTTACAGCGGGATTCTCACAGATACGCAGTATTTT. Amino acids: CASSYSGILTDTQYF.